This T cell receptor beta chain is from a study of CD8+ T cells in alopecia areata (dated by TCRdb to the late 2010s). About the investigation overall: Treated patients were enrolled in an open-label pilot trial of oral tofacitinib at 5 to 10 mg twice daily for moderate-to-severe alopecia areata. Tofacitinib was given for 6 to 18 months, followed by 6 months of follow-up off drug to assess delayed response and recurrence. For the treated patients, the SALT score, which quantifies what percentage of scalp surface area is affected, served as the measure of disease severity. High-throughput TCRbeta sequencing was used to examine T cell clonal expansion in alopecia areata in both the C3H/HeJ mouse model and human patients. In humans, TCRbeta sequencing was performed on scalp tissue and on sorted CD4+ and CD8+ peripheral blood T cells from healthy controls and from patients with patchy or totalis/universalis alopecia areata. Patients on tofacitinib were biopsied at baseline and after 4 and 24 weeks of treatment, and several of the patients also had a later scalp biopsy. Clonality in the scalp was compared among normal scalp (n=4), patchy alopecia areata scalp (n=8), and alopecia totalis/universalis scalp (n=8). The RNA source kit depended on sample type: the PAXgene miRNA kit for fixed scalp, the miRNeasy kit for PBMCs, and the RNeasy kit for mouse skin. Amplification of TCRbeta CDR3 regions was done by immunoSEQ multiplex PCR using 35 Vbeta forward primers and 13 Jbeta reverse primers. Results the study describes overall, beyond this receptor: Lesional scalp, especially in alopecia totalis/universalis, showed higher clonality and more expanded CD8+ clones than normal scalp, suggesting antigenic drive. Because the treated cohort was small and had only one nonresponder, larger studies are needed to examine links between baseline CD8+ expansion and response. Scalp TCR repertoire analysis is complicated because resident alphabeta T cells in normal human skin are also sequenced, whereas mouse skin is dominated by gammadelta T cells. Shared TCR sequences between patients were less evident than in mice, which may be partly attributable to HLA diversity in the patient population. Tofacitinib significantly lowered scalp clonality and the number of expanded CD8+ clones among the top 100 scalp clones. Many expanded lesional clones were found to persist in scalp and blood during tofacitinib treatment, and relapse after treatment cessation may be partly explained by this persistence.

The library relied on the immunoSEQ multiplex PCR assay. For TCR sequencing, RNA was extracted from every sample and reverse transcribed into cDNA to serve as template. First-strand cDNA was synthesized using SuperScript III with a 2:1 mix of oligo-dT and random hexamers. A synthetic immune receptor repertoire was used to assess amplification bias, and residual bias was removed computationally. The original methods were these. Raw reads were preprocessed for error removal, and CDR3 was defined according to IMGT conventions as running from the conserved cysteine to phenylalanine. Clonality was computed by normalizing Shannon entropy by log2 of the number of productive unique TCRs and subtracting the result from 1. CD4 or CD8 identity of scalp clones was inferred by cross-referencing scalp TCRbeta sequences with sorted blood CD4 and CD8 repertoires. The clones in this table, taken by TCRdb from immuneACCESS, are in-frame only. Not every clone is retained; where verified, under half of the shortfall comes from an unresolved V gene, and the cause of the rest is unknown. The DNA gave D and trimming, while V, J and clone size come from that table. Recorded for this sample are approximately 280,000 clones; about three fifths of them occurred a single time. 1.8% of the sample is taken by the ten largest.

On this clone: Its antigen specificity is not known. Base qualities are not recorded, but no much larger clone differs from it by a single base.

V is cut by 3 bases and J by 4 bases, and the space between the germline ends is 7 bases. For CDR1 and CDR2, the germline V gene lists MDHEN and SYDVKM. Its CDR3 holds 13 amino acids, cysteine through phenylalanine. Only CDR3 DNA remains: 39 bases, in frame from the first base. The time point label here, explained by the study, means: around 26 weeks on oral tofacitinib. According to the study, the label for this sample's treatment or condition signals: oral pan-JAK inhibitor, 5-10 mg twice daily. Lesional scalp punch biopsies and peripheral blood were obtained from alopecia areata patients. PBMCs were isolated by density centrifugation and stained for CD3, CD4 and CD8, and CD4+ and CD8+ T cells were sorted on a FACSAria.

The receptor comes from a human donor with alopecia areata. The rearrangement joined TRBV28 to TRBJ2-1; a tentative D call is TRBD1 (6 bases match). The sequenced sample was CD4+ T cells sorted from blood, obtained at week 24, from a patient treated with tofacitinib. The CDR3 region: CASSLGQYNEQFF. The bases read TGTGCCAGCAGTTTGGGACAATACAATGAGCAGTTCTTC.